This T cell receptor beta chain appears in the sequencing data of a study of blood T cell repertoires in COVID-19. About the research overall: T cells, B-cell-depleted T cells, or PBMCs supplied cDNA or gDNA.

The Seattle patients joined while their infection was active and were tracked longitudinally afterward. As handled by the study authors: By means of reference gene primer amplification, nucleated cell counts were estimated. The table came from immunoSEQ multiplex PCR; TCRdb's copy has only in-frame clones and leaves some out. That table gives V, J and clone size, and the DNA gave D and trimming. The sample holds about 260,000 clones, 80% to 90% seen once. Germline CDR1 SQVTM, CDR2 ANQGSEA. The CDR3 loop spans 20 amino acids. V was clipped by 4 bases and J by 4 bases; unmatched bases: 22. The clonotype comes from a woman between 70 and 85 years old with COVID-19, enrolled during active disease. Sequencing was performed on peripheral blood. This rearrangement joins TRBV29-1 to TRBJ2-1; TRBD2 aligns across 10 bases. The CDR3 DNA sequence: TGCAGCGTTGGAGGAGGGGGCGCAGCTAGCGGGAGAGGAGTGTACAATGAGCAGTTCTTC. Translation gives CSVGGGGAASGRGVYNEQFF.